This passage covers 23 T cell receptor beta chains from one sample sequenced in a study of human T cells and chemical hapten exposure. Time point meaning: patch test 1, 2 weeks after DPC sensitization. Sample treatment: therapeutic diphenylcyclopropenone sensitization with weekly scalp DPC. TCRdb used MiXCR to reprocess the RACE reads, holding one entry per CDR3 protein. The sample has around 120,000 distinct CDR3 sequences; about an eighth are singletons. This material consisted of whole blood, taken in connection with sensitization to the hapten diphenylcyclopropenone (DPC). The receptors originated from a man aged 18 to 29 with alopecia areata. Some clones in this sample may be carry-over from other donors' samples.

The V gene is TRBV7-3, the J gene TRBJ2-2, with a possible D match to TRBD1 (6 bases). CDR1 and CDR2 (germline): SGHTA, FQGTGA. The CDR3 covers 13 residues. Between the trimmed V and J ends, which lost 6 bases and 6 bases, there was a span of 11 bases. The CDR3 DNA reads TGTGCCAGCAGTCGTCCAGGGGCCGGGGAGCTGTTTTTT. Amino acid sequence: CASSRPGAGELFF.

This clonotype has just a few counts. The chain couples TRBV11-2 to TRBJ1-1, with D uncertain. The CDR3 loop spans 12 amino acids. Deletions cut 2 bases from V and 7 bases from J, with 8 bases between. Germline V gene data show CDR1 as SGHAT and CDR2 as FQNNGV. CDR3: CASSLSRNEAFF. The CDR3, as DNA: TGTGCCAGCAGCTTATCACGGAATGAAGCTTTCTTT.

This clonotype was seen more than once but under ten times. The chain uses TRBV5-1 and TRBJ2-2; TRBD2 matches at 10 bases. The CDR3 contains 15 residues. Germline V CDR1 and CDR2: SGHRS, YFSETQ. With V trimmed by 3 bases and J by 3 bases, 2 bases remained unmatched. The CDR3 sequence: CASSSTSGDTGELFF. The CDR3 DNA reads as TGCGCCAGCAGCTCTACTAGCGGGGACACCGGGGAGCTGTTTTTT.

This sequence joins TRBV7-7 and TRBJ1-4; TRBD1 matches 7 bases. There are 14 residues in the CDR3. V shed 4 bases, J shed 7 bases, and the junction held 6 bases outside the gene matches. Germline loops: CDR1 SSHAT, CDR2 FNYEAQ (reference sequence). The CDR3 loop is CASSSDRNSEKLFF. The DNA for the CDR3 is TGTGCCAGCAGCTCGGACAGGAATAGTGAAAAACTGTTTTTT.

This sequence joins TRBV6-1 and TRBJ1-1; D might be TRBD1 (5 bases). The V end lost 8 bases, the J end lost 5 bases, and 21 bases lay between the germline ends. Germline values: CDR1 MNHNS, CDR2 SASEGT. This CDR3 spans 15 amino acids. The DNA for the CDR3 is TGTGCCAGCGGAGAAGGGACTCACTTAGGGACTGAAGCTTTCTTT. The encoded protein is CASGEGTHLGTEAFF.

This clonotype occurred a few times. CDR3 sequence: CASSPRKQLDEQFF. CDR3 DNA: TGCGCCAGCAGCCCCAGAAAGCAGCTGGATGAGCAGTTCTTC. The V gene is TRBV4-1, the J gene TRBJ2-1; D is uncertain. V lost 4 bases, J lost 8 bases, and 15 bases lay in between. CDR1 and CDR2 (germline): MGHRA, YSYEKL. The CDR3 runs 14 residues.

This clonotype was seen at least ten times. This rearrangement joins TRBV23-1 to TRBJ2-7, with 9 bases identical to TRBD1. TRBV23-1 belongs to the ORF category, with a function that is uncertain. This CDR3 is 10 amino acids long. This CDR3 reads CASSRGQGHV. The CDR3 DNA reads TGCGCCAGCAGTCGGGGACAGGGACACGTC.

The chain recombines TRBV7-9 with TRBJ2-5; D is possibly TRBD1 (6 bases). CDR3 length: 15 residues. Trimming shortened V by 3 bases and J by 0 bases, and 11 bases separated the two germline ends. The germline V gene has CDR1 SEHNR and CDR2 FQNEAQ (reference sequence). CDR3 sequence reads: CASSFQTGHQETQYF. CDR3 DNA: TGTGCCAGCAGCTTTCAGACAGGACACCAAGAGACCCAGTACTTC.

This clonotype was recorded a few times. CDR3: CASSYWDGYTF. The CDR3 DNA reads TGTGCCAGCAGTTACTGGGATGGCTACACCTTC. The J gene is TRBJ1-2, the V gene TRBV6-2 or TRBV6-3; D not resolved. The CDR3 consists of 11 residues. Trimming took off 1 base at V and 6 bases at J, with 3 bases between the two ends. The germline V gene encodes CDR1 MNHEY and CDR2 SVGEGT.

In this sample, this clonotype turned up a few times. This rearrangement joins TRBV12-3 or TRBV12-4 to TRBJ2-3; the D gene is possibly TRBD1 (5 bases). Trimming took 4 bases from V and 0 from J, leaving 14 bases between them. The CDR3 length is 16 residues. The CDR3 bases are TGTGCCAGCAGTTCCGGCAGGGTGGCTAGCACAGATACGCAGTATTTT. It translates to CASSSGRVASTDTQYF.

The chain joins TRBV25-1 to TRBJ2-2; D not resolved. Germline CDR1 reads MGHDK; CDR2 reads SYGVNS. The length of the CDR3 is 16 residues. Trimming removed 4 bases at V and 5 bases at J, with 17 bases between. This CDR3 reads CASSGGPLPPTGELFF. In DNA form, the CDR3 reads TGTGCCAGCAGTGGCGGACCTCTCCCGCCTACCGGGGAGCTGTTTTTT.

The CDR3 region is CASTSGTGELFF. CDR3 nucleotide sequence: TGTGCCAGCACTTCAGGCACCGGGGAGCTGTTTTTT. The chain has TRBV7-3 and TRBJ2-2; D is undetermined. V was clipped by 7 bases and J by 4 bases, with 7 bases between them. The length of the CDR3 is 12 residues. Germline CDR1 SGHTA, CDR2 FQGTGA. Based on the CDR3 plus reference TRBV7-3 and TRBJ2-2, the full variable domain is GAGVSQTPSNKVTEKGKYVELRCDPISGHTALYWYRQSLGQGPEFLIYFQGTGAADDSGLPNDRFFAVRPEGSVSTLKIQRTERGDSAVYLCASTSGTGELFFGEGSRLTVL.

The chain employs TRBV5-6 and TRBJ1-3; possibly TRBD1 for D (5 bases). The CDR3 spans 14 residues. The germline V and J ends were trimmed by 6 bases and 4 bases, with 14 bases remaining between them. Germline V gene lookup returns CDR1 SGHDT and CDR2 YYEEEE. The DNA of the CDR3 is TGTGCCAGCATCAAAAGGGGCGACGGAAACACCATATATTTT. Its protein is CASIKRGDGNTIYF.

The V gene is TRBV7-9, the J gene TRBJ1-1; 9 bases map to TRBD1. With 10 bases clipped from V and 6 bases from J, the junction kept 6 bases outside the gene matches. The V gene's germline CDR1 is SEHNR and CDR2 FQNEAQ (reference sequence). The CDR3 has 12 residues. The CDR3, as DNA: TGTGCCACCACAGGGGGCAGGGCTGAAGCTTTCTTT. Translating it yields CATTGGRAEAFF.

The chain employs TRBV12-3 or TRBV12-4 and TRBJ2-7, with a weak D call TRBD1 (6 bases). V lost 7 bases, J lost 0 bases, and 13 bases lay in between. This CDR3 is 14 amino acids long. The CDR3 is CASTQTGSSYEQYF. DNA for the CDR3: TGTGCCAGCACCCAAACAGGGTCCTCCTACGAGCAGTACTTC.

In its sample, this clonotype was seen a few times. The rearrangement joins TRBV28 to TRBJ2-5; maybe TRBD1 (5 bases). CDR3 length: 13 residues. CDR1 MDHEN and CDR2 SYDVKM come from the germline V gene. Trimming stripped 8 bases from V and 2 bases from J, with 12 bases between. The CDR3: CASHRQIQETQYF. The CDR3 DNA sequence: TGTGCCAGCCACCGACAGATTCAAGAGACCCAGTACTTC. Full variable domain (outside the CDR3, taken from reference TRBV28 and TRBJ2-5): DVKVTQSSRYLVKRTGEKVFLECVQDMDHENMFWYRQDPGLGLRLIYFSYDVKMKEKGDIPEGYSVSREKKERFSLILESASTNQTSMYLCASHRQIQETQYFGPGTRLLVL.

This clonotype occurred a few times. The chain links TRBV20-1 to TRBJ2-1, with 8 nucleotides matching TRBD1. Germline loops: CDR1 DFQATT, CDR2 SNEGSKA (reference sequence). The ends lost 4 bases at V and 1 base at J; junction bases unmatched: 3. The CDR3 is made up of 14 amino acids. CDR3 amino acids: CSAKGQESYNEQFF. The CDR3 DNA sequence: TGCAGTGCTAAGGGACAGGAGTCCTACAATGAGCAGTTCTTC.

This clonotype was detected a few times. The CDR3 is CASSQYRTSADNEQFF. The DNA for the CDR3 is TGTGCCAGCAGCCAATATCGGACTAGCGCCGACAATGAGCAGTTCTTC. The genes are TRBV3-1 and TRBJ2-1; 9 positions match TRBD2. V lost 2 bases and J lost 5; bases outside the gene matches: 7. This CDR3 region has 16 residues. CDR1 and CDR2 from the germline V gene are LGHDT and YNNKEL (reference sequence).

The rearrangement uses TRBV14 and TRBJ2-1; D might be TRBD2 (6 bases). The ends were cut back, 4 bases at V and 0 bases at J, with 16 bases in the middle. Germline CDR1 SGHDN, CDR2 FVKESK. The CDR3 runs 17 residues. The CDR3 region has the DNA TGTGCCAGCAGCCGTGCTGGCGGGGCAAGCTCCTACAATGAGCAGTTCTTC. Translating gives CASSRAGGASSYNEQFF.

Ten or more counts support this clonotype. The chain carries TRBV4-3 and TRBJ2-2, with a weak D call TRBD2 (6 bases). Germline CDR1 and CDR2: LGHNA and YSLEER. V lost 0 bases and J 6 bases, leaving 23 bases between the germline ends. The CDR3 is made up of 19 amino acids. The CDR3 region is CASSQDMVPAGSVSGELFF. For the CDR3, the DNA is TGCGCCAGCAGCCAAGATATGGTCCCCGCGGGGAGTGTTTCCGGGGAGCTGTTTTTT.

The chain has TRBV3-1 and TRBJ1-1; 8 nucleotides match TRBD1. V trimming: 0 bases; J trimming: 5 bases; junction bases outside the gene matches: 8. Germline loops: CDR1 LGHDT, CDR2 YNNKEL (reference sequence). The CDR3 consists of 16 residues. CDR3 region: CASSQEGPGDRTEAFF. DNA for the CDR3: TGTGCCAGCAGCCAAGAGGGTCCGGGGGACAGGACTGAAGCTTTCTTT.

Only a few counts were recorded for this clonotype. The chain combines TRBV3-1 with TRBJ2-5, with D perhaps TRBD2 (5 bases). The V end was cut by 3 bases, the J end by 4 bases, with 12 bases between. This CDR3 spans 14 amino acids. The germline V gene has CDR1 LGHDT and CDR2 YNNKEL (reference sequence). This chain's CDR3 is CASSQMGAGETQYF. CDR3 sequence (DNA): TGTGCCAGCAGCCAGATGGGAGCCGGAGAGACCCAGTACTTC.

The chain links TRBV13 to TRBJ2-7; 13 bases are shared with TRBD2. Germline V gene lookup returns CDR1 PRHDT and CDR2 FYEKMQ (reference sequence). After removal of 5 bases from V and 0 bases from J, the junction contained 4 bases not matched to a gene. This CDR3 has 16 amino acids. The CDR3 sequence is CASSARTSGSSYEQYF. In nucleotides, the CDR3 is TGTGCCAGCAGCGCAAGGACTAGCGGGAGCTCCTACGAGCAGTACTTC.